Following are 14 T cell receptor beta chains from one sample sequenced in a study of STAT5B mutations in CD4+ large granular lymphocyte leukemia. Method: immunoSEQ multiplex PCR; TCRdb's copy keeps in-frame clones and lacks some. This sample carries about 31,000 clones, 76% of them seen once, and the ten largest clones take approximately 6.4%. The source material was CD4+ T cells from blood buffy coats. The receptors shown here come from a human donor in good health.

V usage is TRBV7-9 and J usage is TRBJ2-2, with a tentative D call TRBD2 (5 bases). This CDR3 has 14 residues. CDR1 and CDR2 (germline): SEHNR, FQNEAQ (reference sequence). Between the trimmed V and J ends, which lost 6 bases and 7 bases, there was a span of 15 bases. CDR3 sequence reads: CASRARASGGELFF. Here the CDR3 DNA reads TGTGCCAGCAGGGCGAGGGCTTCTGGCGGGGAGCTGTTTTTT.

In this sample, this clone turned up once. The chain joins TRBV15 to TRBJ1-1; 9 nucleotides align to TRBD1. V dropped 3 bases and J dropped 0; count of bases not matched to a gene: 2. Germline V gives CDR1 LNHNV, CDR2 YYDKDF (reference sequence). The CDR3 spans 15 residues. CDR3 sequence reads: CATSRGQGLNTEAFF. The CDR3 coding sequence is TGTGCCACCAGCAGGGGACAGGGTCTGAACACTGAAGCTTTCTTT.

This rearrangement joins TRBV19 to TRBJ2-1; no clear D. This CDR3 has 11 amino acids. Trimming took off 5 bases at V and 7 bases at J, with 6 bases between the two ends. Germline V gene sequence: CDR1 LNHDA, CDR2 SQIVND (reference sequence). CDR3 loop: CASSLGNEQFF. The CDR3 bases are TGTGCCAGTAGTCTGGGGAATGAGCAGTTCTTC.

This sequence joins TRBV4-1 and TRBJ2-1, with 13 bases lining up with TRBD2. The junction had 6 bases not matched to a gene; V was cut back by 6 bases and J by 4 bases. The CDR3 sequence is 16 residues long. CDR1 is MGHRA and CDR2 is YSYEKL in the germline V gene. The CDR3 sequence: CASSRTSGSLYNEQFF. CDR3 sequence (DNA): TGCGCCAGCAGTCGGACTAGCGGGAGTTTATACAATGAGCAGTTCTTC.

The rearrangement links TRBV21-1 to TRBJ1-5; the table's TRBD1 call for D was not verified on the DNA. TRBV21-1 is annotated as a pseudogene. CDR3 length equals 13 residues. The CDR3 region is CASIGQGNQPQHF. As DNA, the CDR3 is TGTGCCAGCATTGGACAGGGCAATCAGCCCCAGCATTTT.

The chain couples TRBV11-2 to TRBJ1-5, with TRBD1 identical over 7 bases. The CDR3 consists of 15 residues. Germline V CDR1 and CDR2: SGHAT, FQNNGV. V dropped 0 bases and J dropped 7; count of bases not matched to a gene: 6. The CDR3 sequence is CASSLDGQGGQPQHF. The CDR3 DNA sequence: TGTGCCAGCAGCTTAGATGGGCAGGGGGGACAGCCCCAGCATTTT.

The chain recombines TRBV5-1 with TRBJ2-5; 7 positions agree with TRBD2. From germline, CDR1 is SGHRS and CDR2 YFSETQ. The V segment lost 5 bases and the J segment 3 bases; nucleotides outside the gene matches: 4. The CDR3 has 13 amino acids. CDR3 region: CASRAGVEETQYF. CDR3 sequence (DNA): TGCGCCAGCAGGGCGGGAGTAGAAGAGACCCAGTACTTC.

Here the CDR3 DNA reads TGTGCCAGCTCACCACCGGCTCCGCGGGGGGGTTTAAATGAGCAGTTCTTC. As protein: CASSPPAPRGGLNEQFF. The V gene is TRBV18, the J gene TRBJ2-1; 9 positions agree with TRBD2. The CDR3 runs 17 residues. Trimming at V came to 0 bases and at J to 7 bases, leaving 10 bases not matched to a gene. Germline CDR1 KGHSH, CDR2 LQKENI.

The V gene is TRBV5-4, the J gene TRBJ1-2; the match to TRBD1 covers 11 bases. This CDR3 region has 15 residues. The germline V gene encodes CDR1 SGHNT and CDR2 YYREEE (reference sequence). Trimming removed 4 bases from V and 3 bases from J; junction bases left unmatched: 5. In DNA, the CDR3 is TGTGCCAGCAGCCGGGACAGGGGGACGTACTATGGCTACACCTTC. Translated: CASSRDRGTYYGYTF.

This rearrangement joins TRBV27 to TRBJ2-5; 7 nucleotides agree with TRBD1. The length of the CDR3 is 14 residues. V was pared by 2 bases and J by 4 bases, with 4 bases of the junction left unmatched. CDR1 and CDR2 (germline): MNHEY, SMNVEV (reference sequence). Here the CDR3 reads CASSLTGAIETQYF. The CDR3 coding sequence is TGTGCCAGCAGTTTAACAGGGGCGATAGAGACCCAGTACTTC.

The chain links TRBV9 to TRBJ2-3, with D unclear. This CDR3 comprises 16 residues. V was clipped by 0 bases and J by 0 bases, with 11 bases between them. Germline V gene lookup returns CDR1 SGDLS and CDR2 YYNGEE. CDR3 bases: TGTGCCAGCAGCGTAGTACCGGCATCTAGCACAGATACGCAGTATTTT. Residues: CASSVVPASSTDTQYF.

The genes are TRBV11-2 and TRBJ1-2, with D uncertain. The CDR3 sequence is 13 residues long. The V end lost 1 base, the J end lost 6 bases, and 9 bases lay between the germline ends. The germline V gene encodes CDR1 SGHAT and CDR2 FQNNGV. CDR3 in DNA: TGTGCCAGCAGCTTAGGGGAACGGCATGGCTACACCTTC. Residues: CASSLGERHGYTF.

This chain uses TRBV11-3 with TRBJ2-5; TRBD1 matches at 10 bases. The CDR3 extends over 14 amino acids. The germline V gene encodes CDR1 SGHNT and CDR2 YENEEA. Germline trimming cut 4 bases from V and 4 bases from J; bases unmatched to any gene: 3. DNA for the CDR3: TGTGCCAGCAGCTCCCGACAGGGGGCAGAGACCCAGTACTTC. This encodes CASSSRQGAETQYF.

This rearrangement joins TRBV21-1 to TRBJ2-3; no check of the table's D call, TRBD1, against the DNA was made. TRBV21-1 is a documented pseudogene. CDR3 length equals 17 residues. CDR3 residues: CASSKGLRGLLTDTQYF. Written as DNA, the CDR3 is TGTGCCAGCAGCAAAGGACTCAGGGGCCTGTTAACAGATACGCAGTATTTT.